Below, 4 T cell receptor beta chains from the same sample are listed, as sequenced in a study of cytomegalovirus exposure and HLA in healthy donors. The PCR made use of 60 Vbeta and 13 Jbeta primers. Sequencing used immunoSEQ multiplex PCR; TCRdb keeps in-frame clones, though not all of them. Among about 130,000 clones, about 74% were seen once, and the ten largest hold around 4.7%. The sample comprised PBMCs. These receptors were collected from a man aged 18 to 30 in good health and CMV-seropositive.

The count of this clone is one. The V and J genes are TRBV5-4 and TRBJ1-4; D is possibly TRBD1 (5 bases). V lost 4 bases, J lost 0 bases, and 13 bases lay in between. CDR3 length: 16 amino acids. Germline loops: CDR1 SGHNT, CDR2 YYREEE (reference sequence). CDR3 coding DNA: TGTGCCAGCAGCCCGGGGGGGGTTGCAACTAATGAAAAACTGTTTTTT. Translation: CASSPGGVATNEKLFF. Looking up the rest from reference TRBV5-4 and TRBJ1-4 gives the full variable domain: ETGVTQSPTHLIKTRGQQVTLRCSSQSGHNTVSWYQQALGQGPQFIFQYYREEENGRGNFPPRFSGLQFPNYSSELNVNALELDDSALYLCASSPGGVATNEKLFFGSGTQLSVL.

The chain couples TRBV19 to TRBJ1-4, with D possibly matching TRBD1 (5 bases). The germline gives CDR1 LNHDA, CDR2 SQIVND (reference sequence). CDR3 size: 15 residues. V lost 1 base, J lost 2 bases, and 8 bases lay in between. CDR3 sequence (DNA): TGTGCCAGTAGTATAGGGGGACTTACTAATGAAAAACTGTTTTTT. Protein product: CASSIGGLTNEKLFF.

V gene TRBV20-1 combines with J gene TRBJ1-1; unclear D gene. This CDR3 spans 11 amino acids. CDR1 is DFQATT, CDR2 SNEGSKA, per germline (reference sequence). Trimming took off 0 bases at V and 10 bases at J, with 9 bases between the two ends. CDR3 amino acids: CSARDTVGAFF. The CDR3 DNA sequence: TGCAGTGCTAGAGATACGGTTGGAGCTTTCTTT.

This clone occurred a few times. CDR3 sequence: CATGSGASYEQYF. CDR3 nucleotides: TGTGCCACGGGGTCAGGGGCCTCCTACGAGCAGTACTTC. The chain links TRBV10-3 to TRBJ2-7; tentative D call: TRBD1 (6 bases). Trimming took off 10 bases at V and 0 bases at J, with 13 bases between the two ends. This CDR3 spans 13 amino acids. Looked up from germline, CDR1 is ENHRY and CDR2 is SYGVKD.